This TCR beta chain was documented in a study of OX40 agonist ivuxolimab in advanced cancers. Generated by immunoSEQ multiplex PCR, the TCRdb table keeps only in-frame clones and is missing some. This sample has some 50,000 clones, with about 89% found just once. Germline V gene sequence: CDR1 SGHTA, CDR2 FQGNSA. The CDR3 loop spans 15 amino acids. V lost 7 bases and J 0 bases, leaving 15 bases between the germline ends. The source material was CD4+ or CD8+ T cells sorted from blood, sampled in a trial of the OX40 agonist ivuxolimab. The V gene is TRBV7-2, the J gene TRBJ1-1; D possibly corresponds to TRBD1 (6 bases). The TCR was taken from an adult with an advanced solid tumor such as melanoma, head and neck, liver or kidney cancer. The CDR3 bases are TGTGCCAGCAACATCGGACAGCTCATGAACACTGAAGCTTTCTTT. The encoded protein is CASNIGQLMNTEAFF.